The 8 T cell receptor beta chains given below trace back to one sample, sequenced in a study of low-dose radiotherapy and immunotherapy resistance in tumors. TRAV- and TRBV-specific primers were used for first-strand cDNA, which covered alpha and beta chains. The PCR that amplified TCRs ran for around 20 cycles, relying on a constant-region primer and a V-primer adapter. TCRdb reprocessed the reads via MiXCR and lists one record per CDR3 protein. The top ten hold 1.1% to 1.5% of the sample, which has tens of thousands of distinct CDR3 sequences, less than 20% seen once. Time point defined: after trial treatment. Treatment given: LDRT plus nivolumab, ipilimumab, low-dose cyclophosphamide and aspirin (RACIN trial). The source was PBMCs, collected after low-dose radiotherapy plus immunotherapy. These receptors came from a male donor with prostate cancer.

This clonotype was observed many times. V usage is TRBV10-3 and J usage is TRBJ2-1; 9 bases match TRBD2. The CDR3 totals 14 residues. The V gene end was trimmed by 6 bases and the J gene end by 4 bases; junction bases not matched to a gene: 4. Germline V lookup: CDR1 ENHRY, CDR2 SYGVKD. The CDR3 DNA sequence: TGTGCCATCAGAACCACTAGCGGGTACAATGAGCAGTTCTTC. Encoded protein: CAIRTTSGYNEQFF.

A few counts support this clonotype. V gene TRBV6-2 or TRBV6-3 combines with J gene TRBJ2-1; TRBD2 matches at 9 bases. Trimming took 5 bases from V and 6 from J; bases not matched to a gene: 8. This CDR3 is 15 amino acids long. The V gene's germline CDR1 is MNHEY and CDR2 SVGEGT. CDR3 protein: CASSAREGPPNEQFF. The CDR3 DNA reads TGTGCCAGCAGTGCGCGGGAGGGCCCTCCCAATGAGCAGTTCTTC.

This chain connects TRBV3-1 to TRBJ1-3; TRBD1 matches 7 bases. The CDR3 has 15 residues. Trimming took 5 bases from V and 4 from J; bases not matched to a gene: 8. Germline-derived CDR1 and CDR2 are LGHDT and YNNKEL (reference sequence). The CDR3 here is CASSSQTGKGNTIYF. In DNA, the CDR3 is TGTGCCAGCAGCAGCCAGACAGGGAAGGGAAACACCATATATTTT.

This sequence joins TRBV5-1 and TRBJ2-1, with TRBD2 identical over 8 bases. Germline values: CDR1 SGHRS, CDR2 YFSETQ. The CDR3 has 17 residues. V shed 1 base and J 6 bases; nucleotides not matched to a gene: 12. As DNA, the CDR3 is TGCGCCAGCAGCTTGAACGGATTAGCGGGATCTTCCAATGAGCAGTTCTTC. Its protein product is CASSLNGLAGSSNEQFF.

As to this clonotype: A single base is all that separates this from a far larger clone, so a read error is likely. The rearrangement links TRBV29-1 to TRBJ2-1; D ambiguous. V was pared by 6 bases and J by 13 bases, with 19 bases between. CDR1 and CDR2 (germline): SQVTM, ANQGSEA. This CDR3 is built from 12 residues. CDR3: CSVIQAQETQFF. The CDR3 DNA sequence: TGCAGCGTAATCCAGGCGCAAGAGACCCAGTTCTTC.

This clonotype occurred many times. This chain connects TRBV4-3 to TRBJ2-3, with a possible D match to TRBD2 (6 bases). The CDR3 consists of 15 residues. The V end lost 0 bases, the J end lost 5 bases, and 12 bases lay between the germline ends. CDR1 and CDR2 from the germline V gene are LGHNA and YSLEER. The CDR3 DNA sequence: TGCGCCAGCAGCCAAGATGTGCGGGACGGAGATACGCAGTATTTT. Its protein product is CASSQDVRDGDTQYF.

The chain recombines TRBV28 with TRBJ2-7, with TRBD1 identical over 7 bases. V gave up 6 bases and J gave up 2 bases; unmatched junction bases: 10. The germline V gene has CDR1 MDHEN and CDR2 SYDVKM. This CDR3 has 15 residues. The CDR3 here is CASSSSGQVTYEQYF. For the CDR3, the DNA is TGTGCCAGCAGCTCCTCCGGACAGGTGACCTACGAGCAGTACTTC.

This clonotype was seen ten or more times. V and J are TRBV4-3 and TRBJ2-2; D unresolved. The V end was cut by 1 base, the J end by 7 bases, with 7 bases between. This CDR3 spans 13 amino acids. Per the germline V gene, CDR1 is LGHNA and CDR2 is YSLEER. The CDR3 nucleotides read TGCGCCAGCAGCCAAGTAGGTGGCGGGGAGCTGTTTTTT. Its protein is CASSQVGGGELFF.